The clone carrying this TCR beta chain was seen a handful of times. The sample comes from a study of human T cells and chemical hapten exposure. TCRdb processed the RACE reads anew with MiXCR; each CDR3 protein has one entry. The table includes around 69,000 distinct CDR3 sequences, over 6.5% detected once. Per germline, CDR1 SQVTM and CDR2 ANQGSEA. This CDR3 contains 13 residues. The ends were cut back, 6 bases at V and 5 bases at J, with 14 bases in the middle. The time point was: patch test 2, 6 weeks after DPC sensitization. The treatment denotes: therapeutic diphenylcyclopropenone sensitization with weekly scalp DPC.

The chain links TRBV29-1 to TRBJ2-1, with D possibly matching TRBD2 (6 bases). The receptor was derived from a woman aged 50 to 60 with alopecia areata. Some clones in this sample may be carry-over from other donors' samples. Sequencing used whole blood, obtained in connection with sensitization to the hapten diphenylcyclopropenone (DPC). The CDR3 spells CSVVGGGDNEQFF. The CDR3 DNA sequence: TGCAGCGTCGTAGGCGGAGGGGACAATGAGCAGTTCTTC.